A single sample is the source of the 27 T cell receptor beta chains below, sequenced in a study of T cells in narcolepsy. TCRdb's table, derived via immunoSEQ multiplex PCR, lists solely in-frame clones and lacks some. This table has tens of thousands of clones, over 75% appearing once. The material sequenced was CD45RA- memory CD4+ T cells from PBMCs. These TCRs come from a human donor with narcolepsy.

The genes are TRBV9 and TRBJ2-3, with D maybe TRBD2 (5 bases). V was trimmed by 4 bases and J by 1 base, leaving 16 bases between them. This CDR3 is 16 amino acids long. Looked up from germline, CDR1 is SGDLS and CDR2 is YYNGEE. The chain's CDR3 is CASSSGSSYRTDTQYF. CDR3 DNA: TGTGCCAGCAGCTCGGGATCTTCTTACCGCACAGATACGCAGTATTTT.

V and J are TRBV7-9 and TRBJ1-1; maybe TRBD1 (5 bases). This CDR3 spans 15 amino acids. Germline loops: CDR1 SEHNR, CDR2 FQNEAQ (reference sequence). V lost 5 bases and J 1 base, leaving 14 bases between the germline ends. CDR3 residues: CASSPPGTANTEAFF. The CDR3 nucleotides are TGTGCCAGCAGCCCACCCGGGACGGCGAACACTGAAGCTTTCTTT.

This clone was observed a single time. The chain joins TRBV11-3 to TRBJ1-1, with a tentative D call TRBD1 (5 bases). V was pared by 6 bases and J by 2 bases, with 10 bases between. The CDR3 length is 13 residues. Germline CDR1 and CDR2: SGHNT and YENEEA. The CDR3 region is CASRPQGNTEAFF. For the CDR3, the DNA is TGTGCCAGCAGACCCCAGGGTAACACTGAAGCTTTCTTT. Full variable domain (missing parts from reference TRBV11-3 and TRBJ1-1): EAGVVQSPRYKIIEKKQPVAFWCNPISGHNTLYWYLQNLGQGPELLIRYENEEAVDDSQLPKDRFSAERLKGVDSTLKIQPAELGDSAVYLCASRPQGNTEAFFGQGTRLTVV.

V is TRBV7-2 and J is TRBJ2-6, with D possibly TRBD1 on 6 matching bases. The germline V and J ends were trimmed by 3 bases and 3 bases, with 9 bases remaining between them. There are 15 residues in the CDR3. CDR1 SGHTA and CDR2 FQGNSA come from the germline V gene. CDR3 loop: CASSLGAGGANVLTF. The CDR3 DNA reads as TGTGCCAGCAGCTTGGGGGCTGGTGGGGCCAACGTCCTGACTTTC.

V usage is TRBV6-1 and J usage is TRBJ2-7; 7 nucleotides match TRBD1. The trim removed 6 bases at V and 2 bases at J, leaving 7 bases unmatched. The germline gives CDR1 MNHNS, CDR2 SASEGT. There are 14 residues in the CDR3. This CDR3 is CASRSGTAPYEQYF. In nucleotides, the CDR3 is TGTGCCAGCAGATCCGGGACAGCACCCTACGAGCAGTACTTC.

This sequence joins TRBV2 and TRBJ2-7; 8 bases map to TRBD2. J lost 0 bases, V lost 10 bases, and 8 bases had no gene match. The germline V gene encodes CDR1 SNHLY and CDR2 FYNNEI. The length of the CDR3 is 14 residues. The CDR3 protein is CATRSAGGSYEQYF. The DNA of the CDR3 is TGTGCCACGCGTTCGGCGGGGGGCTCCTACGAGCAGTACTTC.

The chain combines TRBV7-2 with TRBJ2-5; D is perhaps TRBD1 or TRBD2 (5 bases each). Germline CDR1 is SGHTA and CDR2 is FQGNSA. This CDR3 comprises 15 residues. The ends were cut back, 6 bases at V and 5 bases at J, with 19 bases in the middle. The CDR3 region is CASSSGTLVRETQYF. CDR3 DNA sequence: TGTGCCAGCAGTTCCGGGACCCTAGTCCGGGAGACCCAGTACTTC.

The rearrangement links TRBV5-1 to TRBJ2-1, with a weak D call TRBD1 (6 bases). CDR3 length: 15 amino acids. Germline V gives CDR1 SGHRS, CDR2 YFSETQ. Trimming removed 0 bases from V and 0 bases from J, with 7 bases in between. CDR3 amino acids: CASSLAGDSYNEQFF. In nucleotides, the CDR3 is TGCGCCAGCAGCTTGGCAGGGGACTCCTACAATGAGCAGTTCTTC.

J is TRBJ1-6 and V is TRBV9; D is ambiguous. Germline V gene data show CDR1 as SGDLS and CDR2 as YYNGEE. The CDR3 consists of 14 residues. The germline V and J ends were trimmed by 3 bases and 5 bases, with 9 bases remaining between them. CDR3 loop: CASSAHGDNSPLHF. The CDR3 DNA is TGTGCCAGCAGCGCCCATGGAGATAATTCACCCCTCCACTTT. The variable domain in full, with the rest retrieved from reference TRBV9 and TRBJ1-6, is DSGVTQTPKHLITATGQRVTLRCSPRSGDLSVYWYQQSLDQGLQFLIQYYNGEERAKGNILERFSAQQFPDLHSELNLSSLELGDSALYFCASSAHGDNSPLHFGNGTRLTVT.

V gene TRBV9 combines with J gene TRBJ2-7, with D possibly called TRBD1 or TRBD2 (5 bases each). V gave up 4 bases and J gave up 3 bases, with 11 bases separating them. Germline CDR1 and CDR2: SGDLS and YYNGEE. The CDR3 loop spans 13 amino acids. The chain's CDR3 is CASSRDGRYEQYF. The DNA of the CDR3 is TGTGCCAGCAGCCGGGACGGGCGCTACGAGCAGTACTTC. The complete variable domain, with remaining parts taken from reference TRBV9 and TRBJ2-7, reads DSGVTQTPKHLITATGQRVTLRCSPRSGDLSVYWYQQSLDQGLQFLIQYYNGEERAKGNILERFSAQQFPDLHSELNLSSLELGDSALYFCASSRDGRYEQYFGPGTRLTVT.

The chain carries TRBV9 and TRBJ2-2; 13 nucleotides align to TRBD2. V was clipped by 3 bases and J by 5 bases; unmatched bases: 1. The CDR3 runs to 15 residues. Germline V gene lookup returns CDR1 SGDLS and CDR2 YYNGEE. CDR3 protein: CASSETSGGTGELFF. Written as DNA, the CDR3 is TGTGCCAGCAGCGAGACTAGCGGGGGGACCGGGGAGCTGTTTTTT.

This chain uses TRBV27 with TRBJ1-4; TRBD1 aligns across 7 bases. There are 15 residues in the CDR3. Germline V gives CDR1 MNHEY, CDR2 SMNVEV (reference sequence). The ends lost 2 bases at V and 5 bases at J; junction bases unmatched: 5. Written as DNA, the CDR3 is TGTGCCAGCAGTTTAGGGACAGCCAGAAATGAAAAACTGTTTTTT. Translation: CASSLGTARNEKLFF.

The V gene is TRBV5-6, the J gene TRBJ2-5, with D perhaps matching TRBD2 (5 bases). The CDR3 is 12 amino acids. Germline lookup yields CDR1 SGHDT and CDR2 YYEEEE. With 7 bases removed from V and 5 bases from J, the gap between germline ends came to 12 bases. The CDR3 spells CASGRGIETQYF. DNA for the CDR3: TGTGCCAGCGGACGGGGAATTGAGACCCAGTACTTC.

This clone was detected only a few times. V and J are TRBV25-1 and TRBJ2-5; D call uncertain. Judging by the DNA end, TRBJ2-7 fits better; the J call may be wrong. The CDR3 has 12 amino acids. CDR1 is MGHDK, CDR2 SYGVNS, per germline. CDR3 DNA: TGTGCCAGCAGCAGGTACTCCTACGAGCAGTACTTC. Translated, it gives CASSRYSYEQYF.

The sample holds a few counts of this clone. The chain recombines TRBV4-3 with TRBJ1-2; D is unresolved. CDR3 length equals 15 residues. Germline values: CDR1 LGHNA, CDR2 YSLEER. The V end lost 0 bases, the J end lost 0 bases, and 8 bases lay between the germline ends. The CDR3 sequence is CASSQDMGSNYGYTF. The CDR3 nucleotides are TGCGCCAGCAGCCAAGATATGGGTTCTAACTATGGCTACACCTTC.

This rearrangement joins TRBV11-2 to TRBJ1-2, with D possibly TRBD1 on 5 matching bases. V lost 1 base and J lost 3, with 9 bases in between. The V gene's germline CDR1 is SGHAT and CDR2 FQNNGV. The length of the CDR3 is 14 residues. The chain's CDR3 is CASSLVAGYYGYTF. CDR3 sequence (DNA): TGTGCCAGCAGCTTAGTGGCAGGGTACTATGGCTACACCTTC.

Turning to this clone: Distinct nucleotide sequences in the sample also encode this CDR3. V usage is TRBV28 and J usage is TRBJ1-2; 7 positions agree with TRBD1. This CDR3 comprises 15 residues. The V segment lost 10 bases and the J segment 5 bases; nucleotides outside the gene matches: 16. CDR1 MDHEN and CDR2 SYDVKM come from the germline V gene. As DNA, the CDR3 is TGTGCCATCCGGACAGGCACACTAGACCATTATGGCTACACCTTC. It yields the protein CAIRTGTLDHYGYTF.

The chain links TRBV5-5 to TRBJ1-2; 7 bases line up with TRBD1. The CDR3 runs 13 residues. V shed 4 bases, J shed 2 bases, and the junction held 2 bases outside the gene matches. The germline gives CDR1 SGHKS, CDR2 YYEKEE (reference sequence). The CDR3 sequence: CASSRTGNYGYTF. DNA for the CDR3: TGTGCCAGCAGCCGGACAGGAAACTATGGCTACACCTTC.

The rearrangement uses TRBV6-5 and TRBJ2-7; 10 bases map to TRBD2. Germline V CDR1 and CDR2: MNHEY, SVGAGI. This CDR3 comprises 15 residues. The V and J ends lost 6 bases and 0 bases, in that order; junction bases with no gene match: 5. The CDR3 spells CASRNSGGYSYEQYF. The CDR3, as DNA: TGTGCCAGCAGGAATAGCGGGGGGTACTCCTACGAGCAGTACTTC.

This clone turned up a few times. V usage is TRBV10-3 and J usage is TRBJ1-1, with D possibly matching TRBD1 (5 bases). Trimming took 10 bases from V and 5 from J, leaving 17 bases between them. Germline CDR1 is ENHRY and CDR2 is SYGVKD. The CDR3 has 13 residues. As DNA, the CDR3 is TGTGCCACCAAGCAGGGCCTTGAGACTGAAGCTTTCTTT. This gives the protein CATKQGLETEAFF.

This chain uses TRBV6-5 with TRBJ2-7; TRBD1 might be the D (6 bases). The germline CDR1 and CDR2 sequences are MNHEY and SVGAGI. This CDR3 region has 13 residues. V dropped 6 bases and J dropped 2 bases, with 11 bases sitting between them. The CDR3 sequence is CASSDRIPYEQYF. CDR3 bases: TGTGCCAGCAGCGACAGGATACCCTACGAGCAGTACTTC.

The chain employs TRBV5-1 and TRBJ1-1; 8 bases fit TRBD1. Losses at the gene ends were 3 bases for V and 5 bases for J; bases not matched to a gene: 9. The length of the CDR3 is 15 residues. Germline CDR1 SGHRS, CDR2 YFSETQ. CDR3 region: CASSSRQGMSTEAFF. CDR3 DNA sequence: TGCGCCAGCAGCTCTCGACAGGGGATGAGTACTGAAGCTTTCTTT.

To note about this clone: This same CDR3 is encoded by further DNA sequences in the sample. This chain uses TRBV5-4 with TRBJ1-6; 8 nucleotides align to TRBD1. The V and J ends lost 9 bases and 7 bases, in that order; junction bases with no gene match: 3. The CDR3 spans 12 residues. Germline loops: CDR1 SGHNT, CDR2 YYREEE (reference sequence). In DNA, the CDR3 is TGTGCCACCCGACAGGGGAATTCACCCCTCCACTTT. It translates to CATRQGNSPLHF.

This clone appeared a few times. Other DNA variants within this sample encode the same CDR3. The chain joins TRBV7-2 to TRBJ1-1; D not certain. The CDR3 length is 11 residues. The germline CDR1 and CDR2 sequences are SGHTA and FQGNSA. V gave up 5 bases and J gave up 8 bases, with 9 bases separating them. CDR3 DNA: TGTGCCAGCAGCCCACAGTTAGAAGCTTTCTTT. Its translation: CASSPQLEAFF.

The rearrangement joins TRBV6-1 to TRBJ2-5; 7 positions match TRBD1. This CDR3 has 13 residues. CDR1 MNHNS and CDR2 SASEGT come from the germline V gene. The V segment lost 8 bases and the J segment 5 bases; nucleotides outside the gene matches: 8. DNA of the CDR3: TGTGCCAGCCTCGTGACAGGGCTGGAGACCCAGTACTTC. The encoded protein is CASLVTGLETQYF.

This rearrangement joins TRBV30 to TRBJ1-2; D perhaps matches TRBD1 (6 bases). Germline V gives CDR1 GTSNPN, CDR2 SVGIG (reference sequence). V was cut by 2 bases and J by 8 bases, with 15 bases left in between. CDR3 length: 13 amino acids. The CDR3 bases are TGTGCCTGGAGTTGGAACAGGGATGGAGGCTACACCTTC. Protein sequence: CAWSWNRDGGYTF.

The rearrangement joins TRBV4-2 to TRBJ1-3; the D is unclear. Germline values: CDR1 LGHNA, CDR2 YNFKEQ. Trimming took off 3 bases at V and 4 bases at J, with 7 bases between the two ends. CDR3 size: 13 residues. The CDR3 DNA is TGTGCCAGCAGCCAGTGGGGAGGAAACACCATATATTTT. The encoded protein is CASSQWGGNTIYF.